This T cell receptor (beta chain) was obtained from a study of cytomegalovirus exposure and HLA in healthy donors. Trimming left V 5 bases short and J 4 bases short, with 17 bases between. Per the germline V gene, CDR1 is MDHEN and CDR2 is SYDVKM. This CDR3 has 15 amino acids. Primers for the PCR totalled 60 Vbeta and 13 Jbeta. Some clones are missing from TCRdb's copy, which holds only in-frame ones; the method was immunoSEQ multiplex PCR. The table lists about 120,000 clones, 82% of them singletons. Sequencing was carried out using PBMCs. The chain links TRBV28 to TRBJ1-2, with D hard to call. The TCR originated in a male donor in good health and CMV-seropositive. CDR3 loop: CASSPGGVGTYGYTF. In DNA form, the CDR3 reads TGTGCCAGCAGTCCCGGCGGGGTAGGAACCTATGGCTACACCTTC.